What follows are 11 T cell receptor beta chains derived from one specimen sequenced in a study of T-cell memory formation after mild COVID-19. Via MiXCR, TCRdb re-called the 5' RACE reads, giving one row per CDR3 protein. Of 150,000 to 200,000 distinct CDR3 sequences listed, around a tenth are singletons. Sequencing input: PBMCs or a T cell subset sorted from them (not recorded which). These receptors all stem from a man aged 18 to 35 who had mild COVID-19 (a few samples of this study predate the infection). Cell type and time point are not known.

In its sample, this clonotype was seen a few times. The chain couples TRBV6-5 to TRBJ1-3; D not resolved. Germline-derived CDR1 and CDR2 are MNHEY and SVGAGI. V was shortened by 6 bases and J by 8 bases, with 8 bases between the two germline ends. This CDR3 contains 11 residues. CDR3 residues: CASRGFDTIYF. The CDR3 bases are TGTGCCAGCAGGGGGTTTGACACCATATATTTT.

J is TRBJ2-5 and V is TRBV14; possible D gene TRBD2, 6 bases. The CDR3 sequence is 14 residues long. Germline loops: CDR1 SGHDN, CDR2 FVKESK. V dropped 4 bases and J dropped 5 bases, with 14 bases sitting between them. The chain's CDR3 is CASSLRTGGETQYF. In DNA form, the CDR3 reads TGTGCCAGCAGCCTCCGAACTGGAGGGGAGACCCAGTACTTC. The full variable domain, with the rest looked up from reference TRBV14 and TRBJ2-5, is EAGVTQFPSHSVIEKGQTVTLRCDPISGHDNLYWYRRVMGKEIKFLLHFVKESKQDESGMPNNRFLAERTGGTYSTLKVQPAELEDSGVYFCASSLRTGGETQYFGPGTRLLVL.

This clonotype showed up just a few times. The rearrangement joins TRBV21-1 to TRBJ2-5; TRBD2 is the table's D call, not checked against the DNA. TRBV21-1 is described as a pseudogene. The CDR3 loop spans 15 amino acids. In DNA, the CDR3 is TGTGCCAGCAGCACCACTAGCGGGGGGCAAGAGACCCAGTACTTC. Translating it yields CASSTTSGGQETQYF.

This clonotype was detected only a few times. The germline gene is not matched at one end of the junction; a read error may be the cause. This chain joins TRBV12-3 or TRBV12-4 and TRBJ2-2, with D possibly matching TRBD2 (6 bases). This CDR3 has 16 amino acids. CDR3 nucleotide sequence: TGTGCCAGCAAAGAGTCCGGGGGAACCAACACCGGCGAGCTGTTTTTT. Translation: CASKESGGTNTGELFF.

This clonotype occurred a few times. The CDR3 region is CASSLDRLPLHF. The CDR3 DNA sequence: TGTGCCAGCAGCTTGGACCGACTGCCCCTCCACTTT. The chain joins TRBV7-8 to TRBJ1-6; D unclear. Trimming took off 3 bases at V and 13 bases at J, with 10 bases between the two ends. Germline values: CDR1 SGHVS, CDR2 FQNEAQ. This CDR3 is built from 12 residues. Using reference TRBV7-8 and TRBJ1-6 for the parts outside the CDR3, the full variable domain is GAGVSQSPRYKVAKRGQDVALRCDPISGHVSLFWYQQALGQGPEFLTYFQNEAQLDKSGLPSDRFFAERPEGSVSTLKIQRTQQEDSAVYLCASSLDRLPLHFGNGTRLTVT.

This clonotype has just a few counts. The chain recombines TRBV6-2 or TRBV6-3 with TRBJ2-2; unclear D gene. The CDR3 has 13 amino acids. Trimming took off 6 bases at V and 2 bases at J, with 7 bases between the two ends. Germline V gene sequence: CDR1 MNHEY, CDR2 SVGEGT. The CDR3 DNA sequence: TGTGCCAGCAGCAATACAAACACCGGGGAGCTGTTTTTT. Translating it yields CASSNTNTGELFF.

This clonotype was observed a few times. CDR3 protein: CASSQDRQLMNTEAFF. The CDR3 coding sequence is TGCGCCAGCAGCCAAGATCGGCAGCTCATGAACACTGAAGCTTTCTTT. The chain recombines TRBV4-3 with TRBJ1-1; no clear D gene. In germline, CDR1 is LGHNA, CDR2 YSLEER. V lost 0 bases and J lost 0, with 11 bases in between. This CDR3 is built from 16 residues.

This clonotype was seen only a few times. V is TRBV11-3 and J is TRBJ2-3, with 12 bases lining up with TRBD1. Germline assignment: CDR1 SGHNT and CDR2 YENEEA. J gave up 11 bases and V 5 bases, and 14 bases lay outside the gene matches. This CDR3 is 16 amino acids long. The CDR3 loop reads CASSPGGTGGAWGQYF. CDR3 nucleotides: TGTGCCAGCAGCCCAGGCGGGACAGGGGGCGCGTGGGGGCAGTATTTT.

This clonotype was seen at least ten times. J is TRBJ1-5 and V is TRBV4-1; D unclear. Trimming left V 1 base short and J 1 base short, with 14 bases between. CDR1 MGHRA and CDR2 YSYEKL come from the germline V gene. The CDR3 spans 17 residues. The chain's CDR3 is CASSQANMGLSNQPQHF. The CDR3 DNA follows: TGCGCCAGCAGCCAAGCAAACATGGGTCTGAGCAATCAGCCCCAGCATTTT.

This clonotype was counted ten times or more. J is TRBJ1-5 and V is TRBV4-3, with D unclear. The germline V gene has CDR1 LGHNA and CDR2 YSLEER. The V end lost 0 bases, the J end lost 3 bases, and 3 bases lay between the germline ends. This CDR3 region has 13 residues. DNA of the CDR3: TGCGCCAGCAGCCAAGATGCCAATCAGCCCCAGCATTTT. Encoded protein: CASSQDANQPQHF.

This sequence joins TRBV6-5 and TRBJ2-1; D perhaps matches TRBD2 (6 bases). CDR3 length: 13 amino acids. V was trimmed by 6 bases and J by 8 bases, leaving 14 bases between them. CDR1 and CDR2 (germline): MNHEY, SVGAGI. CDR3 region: CASSTQRRDEQFF. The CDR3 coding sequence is TGTGCCAGCAGCACCCAGAGGAGGGATGAGCAGTTCTTC.